Below are 17 T cell receptor beta chains sequenced from a single sample in a study of blood T cell repertoires in COVID-19. Generated by immunoSEQ multiplex PCR, the TCRdb table keeps only in-frame clones and is missing some. The repertoire holds some 190,000 clones, with around 80% as singletons. The sequenced sample was peripheral blood. The receptors shown here come from a woman of 80 years or more with COVID-19, enrolled during active disease.

This clone appeared a few times. V is TRBV10-3 and J is TRBJ2-3; the match to TRBD2 covers 7 bases. The ends lost 6 bases at V and 4 bases at J; junction bases unmatched: 10. The CDR3 extends over 15 amino acids. Germline V gene sequence: CDR1 ENHRY, CDR2 SYGVKD. As DNA, the CDR3 is TGTGCCATCAGGACCCGTGGGGGGGGACCAGATACGCAGTATTTT. Translated: CAIRTRGGGPDTQYF.

The V gene is TRBV7-6, the J gene TRBJ1-1; the D is unclear. The V gene lost 5 bases and the J gene lost 1 base, with 8 bases spanning the gap. This CDR3 contains 13 residues. Germline V gene data show CDR1 as SGHVS and CDR2 as FNYEAQ. The CDR3 protein is CASSRTTNTEAFF. Written as DNA, the CDR3 is TGTGCCAGCAGCCGTACAACGAACACTGAAGCTTTCTTT.

The chain carries TRBV7-8 and TRBJ2-7; 14 bases match TRBD2. Trimming removed 5 bases from V and 8 bases from J; junction bases left unmatched: 14. In germline, CDR1 is SGHVS, CDR2 FQNEAQ. This CDR3 region has 17 residues. This CDR3 reads CASSPQPRLAGGPQQYF. DNA of the CDR3: TGTGCCAGCAGCCCTCAGCCTCGACTAGCGGGAGGGCCCCAGCAGTACTTC.

The rearrangement joins TRBV19 to TRBJ2-7; D possibly corresponds to TRBD1 (5 bases). Looked up from germline, CDR1 is LNHDA and CDR2 is SQIVND (reference sequence). The CDR3 has 14 residues. V dropped 5 bases and J dropped 3 bases, with 14 bases sitting between them. This CDR3 reads CASSPRVRGYEQYF. CDR3 nucleotides: TGTGCCAGTAGTCCCAGGGTAAGAGGCTACGAGCAGTACTTC.

V gene TRBV18 combines with J gene TRBJ2-7; a weak D match, TRBD1 (6 bases). Trimming removed 3 bases from V and 4 bases from J, with 22 bases in between. The length of the CDR3 is 17 residues. The germline gives CDR1 KGHSH, CDR2 LQKENI. CDR3: CASSPQTGRLFPYEQYF. In nucleotides, the CDR3 is TGTGCCAGCTCACCCCAAACAGGGCGGTTGTTCCCTTACGAGCAGTACTTC.

The chain carries TRBV9 and TRBJ2-3; tentative D call: TRBD1 (6 bases). The CDR3 extends over 16 amino acids. In germline, CDR1 is SGDLS, CDR2 YYNGEE. V lost 0 bases to trimming and J lost 2 bases, with 13 bases between them. The CDR3 coding sequence is TGTGCCAGCAGCGTAGTAACGGACAGCTACACAGATACGCAGTATTTT. Translation gives CASSVVTDSYTDTQYF.

V is TRBV3-1 (or the pseudogene TRBV3-2) and J is TRBJ1-1; no clear D gene. CDR3 size: 13 residues. The V gene's germline CDR1 is LGHDT and CDR2 YNNKEL (reference sequence). V was clipped by 3 bases and J by 5 bases, with 10 bases between them. The CDR3: CASSHDGRTEAFF. The CDR3 DNA reads TGTGCCAGCAGCCATGATGGGAGGACTGAAGCTTTCTTT.

The V and J genes are TRBV3-1 (or the pseudogene TRBV3-2) and TRBJ1-4; tentative D call: TRBD1 (5 bases). Trimming removed 4 bases from V and 10 bases from J, with 19 bases in between. This CDR3 spans 15 amino acids. Germline-derived CDR1 and CDR2 are LGHDT and YNNKEL (reference sequence). CDR3 in amino acids: CASSRLTDPNTKLFF. The CDR3 DNA reads as TGTGCCAGCAGCCGCCTGACAGACCCAAACACAAAACTGTTTTTT.

The chain recombines TRBV19 with TRBJ1-5; no clear D gene. V lost 3 bases, J lost 0 bases, and 9 bases lay in between. The CDR3 covers 15 residues. Germline CDR1 LNHDA, CDR2 SQIVND (reference sequence). CDR3 protein: CASSIEPRSNQPQHF. The CDR3 DNA reads as TGTGCCAGTAGTATTGAACCGCGTAGCAATCAGCCCCAGCATTTT.

J is TRBJ1-3 and V is TRBV6-5; 9 nucleotides line up with TRBD1. Germline V gene sequence: CDR1 MNHEY, CDR2 SVGAGI. This CDR3 has 15 residues. With 7 bases clipped from V and 0 bases from J, the junction kept 4 bases outside the gene matches. CDR3 coding DNA: TGTGCCAGCACCGGGACAGGGTACTCTGGAAACACCATATATTTT. Amino acid sequence: CASTGTGYSGNTIYF.

This clone was seen a single time. V gene TRBV5-1 combines with J gene TRBJ2-1; TRBD2 matches at 9 bases. The V gene's germline CDR1 is SGHRS and CDR2 YFSETQ. The CDR3 is 17 amino acids. Trimming cost V 4 bases and J 0 bases; bases outside gene matches: 8. CDR3 amino acids: CASSRLAGGDSYNEQFF. The CDR3 nucleotides are TGCGCCAGCAGCCGCCTCGCGGGGGGGGACTCCTACAATGAGCAGTTCTTC.

This chain joins TRBV6-5 and TRBJ1-2; D uncertain. The CDR3 runs to 14 residues. Germline-derived CDR1 and CDR2 are MNHEY and SVGAGI. V lost 2 bases and J 8 bases, leaving 15 bases between the germline ends. Written as DNA, the CDR3 is TGTGCCAGCAGTTACGGTCGGAGGGCGACGGGCTACACCTTC. Encoded protein: CASSYGRRATGYTF.

V is TRBV19 and J is TRBJ2-2, with D maybe TRBD2 (6 bases). The V gene lost 3 bases and the J gene lost 3 bases, with 8 bases spanning the gap. CDR3 length: 14 residues. Germline values: CDR1 LNHDA, CDR2 SQIVND (reference sequence). The CDR3 coding sequence is TGTGCCAGTAGTATTACGGGGGACACCGGGGAGCTGTTTTTT. Its translation: CASSITGDTGELFF.

This clone was observed once. The chain employs TRBV7-2 and TRBJ1-1; TRBD1 agrees at 10 bases. CDR1 is SGHTA, CDR2 FQGNSA, per germline. J was trimmed by 0 bases and V by 7 bases; bases with no gene match: 8. This CDR3 spans 16 amino acids. CDR3 residues: CASKDGTGAMNTEAFF. CDR3 sequence (DNA): TGTGCCAGCAAGGATGGGACAGGGGCCATGAACACTGAAGCTTTCTTT.

This chain links TRBV2 with TRBJ2-7; tentatively, D is TRBD2 (6 bases). Germline V gene sequence: CDR1 SNHLY, CDR2 FYNNEI. Trimming took off 6 bases at V and 7 bases at J, with 10 bases between the two ends. The CDR3 totals 11 residues. The CDR3 is CASRGGLEQYF. The CDR3 DNA reads TGTGCCAGCAGGGGGGGTTTAGAGCAGTACTTC. Looking up the rest from reference TRBV2 and TRBJ2-7 gives the full variable domain: EPEVTQTPSHQVTQMGQEVILRCVPISNHLYFYWYRQILGQKVEFLVSFYNNEISEKSEIFDDQFSVERPDGSNFTLKIRSTKLEDSAMYFCASRGGLEQYFGPGTRLTVT.

The rearrangement uses TRBV2 and TRBJ2-5; 12 bases match TRBD2. CDR1 and CDR2 (germline): SNHLY, FYNNEI. J lost 9 bases, V lost 4 bases, and 6 bases had no gene match. This CDR3 contains 14 residues. CDR3 coding DNA: TGTGCCAGCAGTGTGGGGCTAGCGGGAGGGTCCCAGTACTTC. It translates to CASSVGLAGGSQYF.

The rearrangement joins TRBV19 to TRBJ2-7, with 10 bases that match TRBD1. CDR3 length equals 14 residues. CDR1 and CDR2 from the germline V gene are LNHDA and SQIVND (reference sequence). Unmatched junction bases numbered 10, after V lost 9 bases and J lost 5 bases. In nucleotides, the CDR3 is TGTGCCAGCCAGGGGACAGGGGCAACGAACGAGCAGTACTTC. Amino acid sequence: CASQGTGATNEQYF.